Sequencing of this T cell receptor (beta chain) was carried out in a study of identical twins. The germline V gene has CDR1 DFQATT and CDR2 SNEGSKA (reference sequence). The CDR3 has 13 residues. Findings and limits, study-wide: A lower insertion count was a feature of abundant cord blood beta clonotypes, with no such feature in memory repertoires.

Details on this clonotype: Its target is unknown.

Healthy Caucasians provided all donations. Addition of a universal primer site occurred through template switching, and cDNA carried unique molecular identifiers. TCRdb ran MiXCR on the 5' RACE reads and lists one entry per CDR3 protein. Among 1.5 million to 2 million distinct CDR3 sequences listed, under 35% were seen once. The specimen sequenced was cord blood. The chain carries TRBV20-1 and TRBJ2-4; 8 bases are shared with TRBD2. The tail of the sequence fits TRBJ2-7 better, so the J call may be wrong. The clonotype was recovered from a newborn girl in good health. The CDR3 spells CSAYGGVVPEQYF. CDR3 coding DNA: TGCAGTGCCTACGGGGGGGTAGTTCCCGAGCAGTACTTC.